The 7 T cell receptor beta chains below were found in one sample sequenced in a study of cytomegalovirus exposure and HLA in healthy donors. PCR was performed using 60 Vbeta and 13 Jbeta primers. The repertoire was sequenced with immunoSEQ multiplex PCR; TCRdb's copy has only in-frame clones and lacks some. The table has 150,000 to 200,000 clones, around 85% seen once. The specimen was PBMCs. These receptors came from a man between 18 and 29 years old in good health and CMV-seropositive.

The sample holds a few counts of this clone. The chain uses TRBV21-1 and TRBJ1-4; the table's D call, TRBD1, has no DNA check behind it. TRBV21-1 is classified as a pseudogene. This CDR3 is 14 amino acids long. The CDR3 here is CASRRDSVSGKLFF. The CDR3 DNA sequence: TGTGCCAGCCGACGGGACAGCGTGTCTGGAAAACTGTTTTTT.

V gene TRBV7-9 combines with J gene TRBJ2-1, with 13 positions matching TRBD2. CDR1 is SEHNR, CDR2 FQNEAQ, per germline (reference sequence). J lost 7 bases, V lost 3 bases, and 6 bases had no gene match. The CDR3 length is 16 residues. For the CDR3, the DNA is TGTGCCAGCAGCTTGAGTACTAGCGGGGGGGCGAATGAGCAGTTCTTC. Translating gives CASSLSTSGGANEQFF.

This clone was seen only once. The chain carries TRBV5-1 and TRBJ1-2; 9 bases fit TRBD1. The germline V gene encodes CDR1 SGHRS and CDR2 YFSETQ. Germline trimming cut 0 bases from V and 6 bases from J; bases unmatched to any gene: 0. This CDR3 region has 13 residues. In nucleotides, the CDR3 is TGCGCCAGCAGCTTGGGACAGGGGGATGGCTACACCTTC. It codes for CASSLGQGDGYTF.

The chain couples TRBV30 to TRBJ1-2; D may be TRBD1 (6 bases). Trimming stripped 0 bases from V and 4 bases from J, with 9 bases between. The CDR3 extends over 13 amino acids. Germline CDR1 is GTSNPN and CDR2 is SVGIG (reference sequence). CDR3 nucleotide sequence: TGTGCCTGGAGTGTAGGGGGTGGCTATGGCTACACCTTC. The encoded protein is CAWSVGGGYGYTF.

The chain uses TRBV7-9 and TRBJ2-5; 7 positions agree with TRBD2. The CDR3 runs to 13 residues. Unmatched junction bases numbered 4, after V lost 5 bases and J lost 4 bases. The V gene's germline CDR1 is SEHNR and CDR2 FQNEAQ (reference sequence). The CDR3 nucleotides are TGTGCCAGCAGCGATCCTAGCGGAGAGACCCAGTACTTC. Protein: CASSDPSGETQYF. The whole variable domain, remainder taken from reference TRBV7-9 and TRBJ2-5, is DTGVSQNPRHKITKRGQNVTFRCDPISEHNRLYWYRQTLGQGPEFLTYFQNEAQLEKSRLLSDRFSAERPKGSFSTLEIQRTEQGDSAMYLCASSDPSGETQYFGPGTRLLVL.

The rearrangement links TRBV27 to TRBJ1-3, with 9 positions matching TRBD1. V was pared by 5 bases and J by 2 bases, with 4 bases of the junction left unmatched. There are 15 residues in the CDR3. Germline V gene lookup returns CDR1 MNHEY and CDR2 SMNVEV (reference sequence). The CDR3 protein is CASSGTGKAGNTIYF. For the CDR3, the DNA is TGTGCCAGCAGTGGGACAGGGAAGGCTGGAAACACCATATATTTT.

The chain uses TRBV7-9 and TRBJ1-2; D not resolved. Germline loops: CDR1 SEHNR, CDR2 FQNEAQ (reference sequence). This CDR3 region has 11 residues. With 7 bases removed from V and 5 bases from J, the gap between germline ends came to 8 bases. For the CDR3, the DNA is TGTGCCAGCAATAACGGGTATGGCTACACCTTC. Its protein is CASNNGYGYTF.